Presented here are 15 T cell receptor beta chains from one specimen sequenced in a study of T cell responses to AZD1222 COVID-19 vaccine (dated by TCRdb to the early 2020s). Library preparation employed the immunoSEQ multiplex PCR assay. TCRdb took this table from immuneACCESS and kept in-frame rearrangements with V and J called. Such tables lack part of the clones; where checked against another copy, unresolved V genes explain under half of the gap, and the rest is unexplained. The sample profile shows around 99,000 clones; 92% of them were found once. The ten largest clones capture roughly 9% of the sample. The time point label of this sample denotes: about 28 days (+/-7) after the second vaccine dose. Sequences were derived from peripheral blood, sampled 28 days after the second AZD1222 dose. Every receptor here comes from an adult who received the AZD1222 COVID-19 vaccine.

V gene TRBV30 combines with J gene TRBJ1-1; TRBD1 might be the D (5 bases). Between the trimmed V and J ends, which lost 8 bases and 4 bases, there was a span of 11 bases. Germline V gene data show CDR1 as GTSNPN and CDR2 as SVGIG (reference sequence). This CDR3 contains 11 residues. This CDR3 is CAGGRATEAFF. For the CDR3, the DNA is TGTGCCGGAGGCAGGGCCACTGAAGCTTTCTTT. Complete variable domain (other parts from reference TRBV30 and TRBJ1-1): SQTIHQWPATLVQPVGSPLSLECTVEGTSNPNLYWYRQAAGRGLQLLFYSVGIGQISSEVPQNLSASRPQDRQFILSSKKLLLSDSGFYLCAGGRATEAFFGQGTRLTVV.

The chain employs TRBV30 and TRBJ1-1; D ambiguous. The CDR3 is made up of 11 amino acids. Per the germline V gene, CDR1 is GTSNPN and CDR2 is SVGIG (reference sequence). The V end lost 4 bases, the J end lost 10 bases, and 13 bases lay between the germline ends. The CDR3 here is CAWTGTLGAFF. The CDR3 region has the DNA TGTGCCTGGACAGGAACCCTTGGAGCTTTCTTT.

The chain uses TRBV5-1 and TRBJ2-1, with a weak D call TRBD1 (6 bases). Trimming removed 4 bases at V and 4 bases at J, with 18 bases between. The germline V gene has CDR1 SGHRS and CDR2 YFSETQ. The CDR3 has 16 residues. CDR3 amino acids: CASSAQPRDTYNEQFF. The CDR3 bases are TGCGCCAGCAGCGCTCAACCCCGGGACACTTACAATGAGCAGTTCTTC.

The chain joins TRBV6-2 or TRBV6-3 to TRBJ2-7, with D tentatively TRBD2 (7 bases). The CDR3 spans 17 residues. V lost 2 bases and J lost 0, with 17 bases in between. Looked up from germline, CDR1 is MNHEY and CDR2 is SVGEGT. The CDR3 spells CASSYIPGGPGSYEQYF. CDR3 DNA: TGTGCCAGCAGTTACATCCCCGGGGGGCCGGGCTCCTACGAGCAGTACTTC.

The chain recombines TRBV9 with TRBJ1-2; maybe TRBD1 (6 bases). The V end lost 3 bases, the J end lost 4 bases, and 13 bases lay between the germline ends. Germline V gene lookup returns CDR1 SGDLS and CDR2 YYNGEE. The CDR3 contains 14 residues. The CDR3 sequence is CASSARGGVYGYTF. In nucleotides, the CDR3 is TGTGCCAGCAGCGCCAGGGGTGGGGTCTATGGCTACACCTTC.

This chain's CDR3 is CATSRDFSGGELFF. As DNA, the CDR3 is TGTGCCACCAGCAGAGATTTTTCAGGCGGGGAGCTGTTTTTT. The gene calls are TRBV15 and TRBJ2-2; D uncertain. This CDR3 spans 14 amino acids. With 0 bases removed from V and 7 bases from J, the gap between germline ends came to 9 bases. Per germline, CDR1 LNHNV and CDR2 YYDKDF (reference sequence).

This chain uses TRBV5-6 with TRBJ2-5, with 7 bases matching TRBD1. The CDR3 consists of 15 residues. Germline loops: CDR1 SGHDT, CDR2 YYEEEE. The ends lost 4 bases at V and 5 bases at J; junction bases unmatched: 11. The CDR3 DNA is TGTGCCAGCAGCGCGAAGGGGACAGCCGGCGAGACCCAGTACTTC. This translates into CASSAKGTAGETQYF.

Written as DNA, the CDR3 is TGTGCCAGTGAGTCCCCACCCCGGAGCACCGGGGAGCTGTTTTTT. Translated, it gives CASESPPRSTGELFF. The rearrangement joins TRBV19 to TRBJ2-2; no firm D call. CDR3 length: 15 amino acids. V lost 8 bases, J lost 4 bases, and 17 bases lay in between. Germline V lookup: CDR1 LNHDA, CDR2 SQIVND (reference sequence).

CDR3 loop: CASSLTGIEQYF. CDR3 nucleotides: TGTGCCAGCAGCTTGACAGGGATCGAGCAGTACTTC. This chain joins TRBV7-9 and TRBJ2-7, with 7 nucleotides matching TRBD1. The CDR3 is 12 residues long. The germline CDR1 and CDR2 sequences are SEHNR and FQNEAQ (reference sequence). V trimming: 3 bases; J trimming: 6 bases; junction bases outside the gene matches: 2.

This rearrangement joins TRBV30 to TRBJ1-3; D unclear. Trimming shortened V by 1 base and J by 0 bases, and 7 bases separated the two germline ends. Germline V gene sequence: CDR1 GTSNPN, CDR2 SVGIG (reference sequence). CDR3 length: 14 residues. In DNA, the CDR3 is TGTGCCTGGAGTGCTACAAGCTCTGGAAACACCATATATTTT. Protein product: CAWSATSSGNTIYF.

This sequence joins TRBV24-1 and TRBJ1-5; TRBD1 might be the D (6 bases). Germline V gene data show CDR1 as KGHDR and CDR2 as SFDVKD. The CDR3 is 13 residues long. V dropped 6 bases and J dropped 11 bases, with 16 bases sitting between them. The DNA for the CDR3 is TGTGCCACCAGTAGGAACAGGGAGTCGGCCCAGCATTTT. It yields the protein CATSRNRESAQHF.

The rearrangement links TRBV30 to TRBJ1-4; D unclear. The germline CDR1 and CDR2 sequences are GTSNPN and SVGIG (reference sequence). The CDR3 runs to 15 residues. The V and J ends lost 1 base and 5 bases respectively, with 14 bases between them. The DNA for the CDR3 is TGTGCCTGGAGTGATCCGGGTCACGGGAATGAAAAACTGTTTTTT. It encodes CAWSDPGHGNEKLFF.

This clone came up once. As DNA, the CDR3 is TGTGCCAGCAGTCGCACTAGCGTAGGAGGAAATACGCAGTATTTT. Translation gives CASSRTSVGGNTQYF. This chain uses TRBV6-2 or TRBV6-3 with TRBJ2-3; 7 positions match TRBD2. V dropped 5 bases and J dropped 7; count of bases not matched to a gene: 12. Germline CDR1 and CDR2: MNHEY and SVGEGT. This CDR3 is built from 15 residues.

The chain recombines TRBV6-5 with TRBJ1-2, with D tentatively TRBD1 (5 bases). CDR1 is MNHEY and CDR2 is SVGAGI in the germline V gene. V shed 2 bases and J shed 7 bases, with 17 bases lying between them. The CDR3 sequence is 15 residues long. CDR3 sequence reads: CASSYRGPPLAGYTF. As DNA, the CDR3 is TGTGCCAGCAGTTACAGGGGACCCCCTTTGGCTGGCTACACCTTC.

The gene calls are TRBV27 and TRBJ1-6, with 8 bases fitting TRBD1. Germline CDR1 reads MNHEY; CDR2 reads SMNVEV (reference sequence). J lost 4 bases, V lost 5 bases, and 4 bases had no gene match. The CDR3 has 15 amino acids. The CDR3 DNA follows: TGTGCCAGCAGTATTGGGACAGGTTATAATTCACCCCTCCACTTT. Translation: CASSIGTGYNSPLHF.